Detailed here is one T cell receptor beta chain. Its target is unknown. This specimen comes from a study of response to subunit inactivated influenza vaccine. Germline V gives CDR1 SNHLY, CDR2 FYNNEI. V shed 3 bases, J shed 2 bases, and the junction held 1 base outside the gene matches. This CDR3 is 14 amino acids long. TCRdb re-called the RT-PCR reads with MiXCR, one entry per CDR3 protein. This sample yields roughly 150,000 distinct CDR3 sequences, of which under 13% are seen a single time; 9.5% to 15% belongs to the top ten. Points from the study as a whole: There was a suggestion from the authors that each seasonal influenza vaccination recruits few new T cells.

The sequenced sample was non-naive T cells sorted from PBMCs, obtained 40 to 50 days after vaccination. The chain has TRBV2 and TRBJ2-4; TRBD1 matches 7 bases. This TCR was recovered from a man over 45 who received an inactivated influenza vaccine. Here the CDR3 reads CASSDRGTKNIQYF. The CDR3 bases are TGTGCCAGCAGTGACAGGGGGACCAAAAACATTCAGTACTTC.